The clone carrying this T cell receptor (beta chain) has ten or more counts. The data were taken from a study of identical twins. This CDR3 is built from 16 residues. The germline gives CDR1 DFQATT, CDR2 SNEGSKA (reference sequence). J lost 7 bases, V lost 3 bases, and 11 bases had no gene match. TCRdb re-analysed the 5' RACE reads in MiXCR, keeping a single row per CDR3 protein. The profile covers about 920,000 distinct CDR3 sequences, with 9% to 15% appearing a single time and 1.5% to 2% taken by the ten largest. The same sample was also studied in work on yellow fever vaccine responses in identical twins. Turning to that study: Reportedly, twins showed a vaccine T cell response that looked partly convergent and partly personalized.

This rearrangement joins TRBV20-1 to TRBJ1-6; 8 nucleotides agree with TRBD1. The specimen was PBMCs. The receptor was derived from a woman in her late teens or twenties in good health. CDR3 nucleotides: TGCAGTGCTAGGAAGCAAACCGGGACAGGCAATTCACCCCTCCACTTT. As protein: CSARKQTGTGNSPLHF.